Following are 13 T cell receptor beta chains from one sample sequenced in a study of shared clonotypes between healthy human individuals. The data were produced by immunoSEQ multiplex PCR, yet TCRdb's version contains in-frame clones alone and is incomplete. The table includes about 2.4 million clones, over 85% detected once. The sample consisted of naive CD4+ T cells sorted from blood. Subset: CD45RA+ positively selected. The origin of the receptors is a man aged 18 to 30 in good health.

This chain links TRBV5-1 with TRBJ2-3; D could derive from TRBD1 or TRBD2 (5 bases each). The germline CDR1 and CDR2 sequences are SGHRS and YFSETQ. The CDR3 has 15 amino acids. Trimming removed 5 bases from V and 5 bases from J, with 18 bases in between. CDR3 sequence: CASRPGPLQGDTQYF. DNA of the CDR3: TGCGCCAGCAGACCGGGACCTCTCCAGGGAGATACGCAGTATTTT. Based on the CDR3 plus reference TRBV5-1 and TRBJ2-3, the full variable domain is KAGVTQTPRYLIKTRGQQVTLSCSPISGHRSVSWYQQTPGQGLQFLFEYFSETQRNKGNFPGRFSGRQFSNSRSEMNVSTLELGDSALYLCASRPGPLQGDTQYFGPGTRLTVL.

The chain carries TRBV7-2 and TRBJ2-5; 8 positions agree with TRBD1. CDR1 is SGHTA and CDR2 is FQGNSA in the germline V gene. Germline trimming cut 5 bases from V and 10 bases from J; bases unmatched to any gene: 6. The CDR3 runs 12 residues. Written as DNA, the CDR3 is TGTGCCAGCAGCCCGGACAGGGTCGGCCAGTACTTC. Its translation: CASSPDRVGQYF.

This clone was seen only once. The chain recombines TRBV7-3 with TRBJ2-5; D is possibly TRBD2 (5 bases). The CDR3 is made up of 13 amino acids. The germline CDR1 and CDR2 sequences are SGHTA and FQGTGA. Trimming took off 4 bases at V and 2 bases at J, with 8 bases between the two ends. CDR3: CASSSDFQETQYF. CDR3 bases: TGTGCCAGCAGCTCGGACTTTCAAGAGACCCAGTACTTC.

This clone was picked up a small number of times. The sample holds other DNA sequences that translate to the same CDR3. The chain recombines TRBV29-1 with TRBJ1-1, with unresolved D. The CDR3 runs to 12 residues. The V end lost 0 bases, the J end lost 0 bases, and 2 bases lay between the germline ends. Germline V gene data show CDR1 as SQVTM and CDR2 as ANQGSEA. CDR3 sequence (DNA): TGCAGCGTTGAAGACTTGAACACTGAAGCTTTCTTT. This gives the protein CSVEDLNTEAFF.

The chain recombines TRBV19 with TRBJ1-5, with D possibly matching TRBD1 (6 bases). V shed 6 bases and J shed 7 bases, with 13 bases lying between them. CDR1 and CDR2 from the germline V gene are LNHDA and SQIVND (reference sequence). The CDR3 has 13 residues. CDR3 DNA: TGTGCCAGTAGGGCAGGGGCAGGCCAGCCCCAGCATTTT. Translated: CASRAGAGQPQHF.

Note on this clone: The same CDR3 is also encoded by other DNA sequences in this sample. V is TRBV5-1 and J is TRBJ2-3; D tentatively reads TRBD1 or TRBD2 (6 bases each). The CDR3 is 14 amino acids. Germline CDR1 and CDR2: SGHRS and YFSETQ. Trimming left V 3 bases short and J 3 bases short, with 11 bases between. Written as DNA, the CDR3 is TGCGCCAGCAGCTCGACAGGAGGGACAGATACGCAGTATTTT. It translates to CASSSTGGTDTQYF.

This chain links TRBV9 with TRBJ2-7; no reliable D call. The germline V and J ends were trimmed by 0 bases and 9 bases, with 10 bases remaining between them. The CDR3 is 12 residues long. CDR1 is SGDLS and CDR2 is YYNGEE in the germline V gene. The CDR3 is CASSVVALRQYF. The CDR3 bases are TGTGCCAGCAGCGTAGTGGCCCTCCGGCAGTACTTC.

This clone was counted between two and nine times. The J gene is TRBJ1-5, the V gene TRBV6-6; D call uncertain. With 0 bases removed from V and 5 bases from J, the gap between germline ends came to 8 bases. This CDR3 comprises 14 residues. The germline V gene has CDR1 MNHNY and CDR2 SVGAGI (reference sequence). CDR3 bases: TGTGCCAGCAGTTACTCGGGTTCAGATCAGCCCCAGCATTTT. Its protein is CASSYSGSDQPQHF.

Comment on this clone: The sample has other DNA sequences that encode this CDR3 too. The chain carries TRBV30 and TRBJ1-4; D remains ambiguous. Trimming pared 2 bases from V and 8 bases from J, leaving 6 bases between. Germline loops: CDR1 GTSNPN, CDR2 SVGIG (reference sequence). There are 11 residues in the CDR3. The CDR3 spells CAWSQGEKLFF. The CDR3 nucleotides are TGTGCCTGGAGTCAAGGGGAAAAACTGTTTTTT.

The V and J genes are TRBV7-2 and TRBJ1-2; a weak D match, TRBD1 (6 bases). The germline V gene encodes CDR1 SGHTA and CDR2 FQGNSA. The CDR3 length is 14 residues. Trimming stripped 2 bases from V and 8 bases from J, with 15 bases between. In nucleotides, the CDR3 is TGTGCCAGCAGCTTAATACAGGGAATTGAAGGCTACACCTTC. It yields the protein CASSLIQGIEGYTF.

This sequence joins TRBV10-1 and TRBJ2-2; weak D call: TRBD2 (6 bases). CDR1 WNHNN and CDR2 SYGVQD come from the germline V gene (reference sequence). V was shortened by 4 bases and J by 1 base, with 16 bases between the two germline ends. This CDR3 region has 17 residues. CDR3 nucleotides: TGCGCCAGCAGTGTTAAAGAAGCGGGTTTGAACACCGGGGAGCTGTTTTTT. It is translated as CASSVKEAGLNTGELFF.

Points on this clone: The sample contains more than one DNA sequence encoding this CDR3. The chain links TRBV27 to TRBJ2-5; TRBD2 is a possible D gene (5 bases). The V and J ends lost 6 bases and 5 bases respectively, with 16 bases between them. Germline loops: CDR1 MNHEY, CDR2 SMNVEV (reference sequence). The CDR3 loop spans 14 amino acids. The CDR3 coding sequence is TGTGCCAGCAGCCCAGGACTCCCGGGGGAGACCCAGTACTTC. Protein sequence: CASSPGLPGETQYF.

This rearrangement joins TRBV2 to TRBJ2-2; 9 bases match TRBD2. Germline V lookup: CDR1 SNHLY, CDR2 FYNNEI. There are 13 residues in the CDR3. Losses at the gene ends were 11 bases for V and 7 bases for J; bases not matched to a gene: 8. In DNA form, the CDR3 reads TGTGCCTCCCAGCGGGAGGTTGTCGGGGAGCTGTTTTTT. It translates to CASQREVVGELFF.